This T cell receptor (beta chain) is from a study of regulatory T cells in long-lasting Graves disease (dated by TCRdb to the early 2020s). As for the study more broadly: Patients with newly diagnosed Graves' disease had been on antithyroid drugs for under 3 months. Peripheral blood TCR sequencing and RNA sequencing compared persistent Graves' disease patients with newly diagnosed Graves' disease patients. The study was registered as a clinical trial and conducted in China. A total of around 35 samples underwent TCR sequencing, from about 13 patients with persistent Graves' disease and approximately 20 patients with newly diagnosed Graves' disease. General findings and caveats noted by the study authors: Because the primary lesion, thyroid tissue, could not be accessed, the study looked at peripheral blood alone. Sequencing and analysis were limited to the TCR beta chain. The authors acknowledged the small sample size as a limitation that may reduce accuracy. Lower TCR Shannon entropy and fewer highly expanded clones were observed in persistent Graves' disease patients than in newly diagnosed patients, which suggested clonal expansion. Persistent patients shared more public clonotypes among themselves (under 3,000) than newly diagnosed patients did (approximately 970). Persistent disease showed preferential use of TRBV28, TRBJ1-2 and TRBJ2-5, whereas newly diagnosed disease favored TRBV20-1 and TRBJ2-1.

From the cysteine through the phenylalanine, the CDR3 covers 13 amino acids. Just CDR3 DNA is preserved here, 39 bases in frame from base 1. V loses 5 bases of germline sequence and J loses 8 bases, and the interval between the two ends is 15 bases. The CDR1 and CDR2 encoded by the germline V gene are SGHNT and YENEEA. Taken with the paper, the label for time point translates to: newly diagnosed GD, antithyroid drugs for less than 3 months. RNA was extracted from PBMCs in TRIzol for both TCR sequencing and RNA sequencing. The diagnosis of Graves' disease was made according to American Thyroid Association guidelines. Patients were recruited from an endocrinology department in Xi'an, China. Each patient gave 9 to 10 milliliters of peripheral blood, collected in an EDTA anticoagulant tube. Ficoll Paque Plus density gradient separation was used to isolate PBMCs, and no further T cell sorting was performed. RNA quality was checked with an Agilent 2100 Bioanalyzer and agarose gel, and concentration with a NanoDrop 2000.

Libraries were built with multiplex PCR. Sequenced using an Illumina HiSeq 4000. To build TCR beta libraries, CDR3 regions were amplified by Arm-PCR using iRepertoire HTBI primers. Gel purification was performed on PCR products prior to sequencing. The authors' pipeline ran thus. Gene usage analysis of CDR3 amino acid clonotypes relied on the roughly 64 TRBV and about 15 TRBJ segments identified across samples. COPE and FqMerger were used to merge the filtered high-quality paired reads into contigs. Contigs were aligned with BLAST to IMGT TRBV, TRBD and TRBJ reference genes, and CDR3 was defined per IMGT. Any clonotype with a frequency above 0.1% was counted as a highly expanded clone. Shannon entropy served as the measure of repertoire diversity, while the Gini coefficient captured V-J evenness. Clonotypes shared by more than one individual were considered public. TCRdb's own reprocessing of the public reads used fastp at Q25 and MiXCR and kept productive beta chains. Under each unique CDR3 protein, matching rows form one entry showing the most common genes and DNA. TCRdb, not the authors, supplied the V and J calls. The sample has 350,000 to 400,000 distinct CDR3 sequences on record, 15% to 19% of them singletons. The top ten clonotypes cover 20% to 25% of the sample.

With respect to this clonotype: What antigen it recognizes has not been identified. No qualities accompany the bases; no much larger clone lies one base away.

This receptor chain uses TRBV11-3 and TRBJ1-2; a tentative D match to TRBD1 spans 5 bases. The input for sequencing was peripheral blood mononuclear cells (PBMCs), taken at new diagnosis, from a patient treated with antithyroid drugs. This sequence was found in a female donor with Graves disease. Here the CDR3 is given as CASSRGTREGYTF. At the DNA level, the sequence is TGTGCCAGCAGCCGGGGGACGAGGGAGGGCTACACCTTC.